Given below is one TCR beta chain in context. Antigen specificity is unknown. These data are taken from a study of cytomegalovirus exposure and HLA in healthy donors. Background on the study: Some 180 million T cells yielded approximately 110 million unique TCR beta sequences in earlier analysis. Approximately 81% of 300 to 450 genotyped donors fell in the Caucasian-associated ancestry cluster.

With 60 Vbeta and 13 Jbeta primers, the PCR was carried out. The assay was immunoSEQ multiplex PCR, and TCRdb's table has in-frame clones only and misses some. The table has around 230,000 clones, roughly 79% seen once. CDR1 SGHKS and CDR2 YYEKEE come from the germline V gene (reference sequence). This CDR3 is 13 amino acids long. V dropped 1 base and J dropped 6 bases, with 11 bases sitting between them. Findings of the study overall: An analysis done earlier found most TCR beta V segments productive about 90% or about 30% of the time.

Sequenced: PBMCs. This receptor was taken from a male donor in good health and CMV-seronegative. The chain carries TRBV5-5 and TRBJ2-7, with a possible D match to TRBD2 (6 bases). CDR3 nucleotides: TGTGCCAGCAGCTTGCGTCGGGGAGGCGAGCAGTACTTC. It is translated as CASSLRRGGEQYF.